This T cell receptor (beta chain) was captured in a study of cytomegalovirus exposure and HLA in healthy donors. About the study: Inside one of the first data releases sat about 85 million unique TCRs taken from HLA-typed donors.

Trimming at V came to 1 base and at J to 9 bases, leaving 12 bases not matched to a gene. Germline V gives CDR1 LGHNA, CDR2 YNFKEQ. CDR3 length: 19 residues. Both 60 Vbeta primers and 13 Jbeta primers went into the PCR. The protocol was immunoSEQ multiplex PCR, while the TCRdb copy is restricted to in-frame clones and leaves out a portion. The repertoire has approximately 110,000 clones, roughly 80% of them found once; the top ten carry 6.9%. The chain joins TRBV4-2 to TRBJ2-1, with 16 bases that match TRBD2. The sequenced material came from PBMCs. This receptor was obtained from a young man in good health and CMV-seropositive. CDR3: CASSQAPGLAGGPRVEQFF. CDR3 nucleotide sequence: TGTGCCAGCAGCCAAGCCCCGGGACTAGCGGGGGGGCCTAGAGTTGAGCAGTTCTTC.